The T cell receptor beta chain under discussion was sequenced for a study of molecular identifiers for immune sequencing clone quantification. On this clonotype: The target antigen is unknown.

MiXCR was run by TCRdb on the PCR reads, yielding one entry per CDR3 protein. The sample has around 320,000 distinct CDR3 sequences, 24% seen once; the top ten hold 0.65% to 0.75%. Study-level results: Spiked Jurkat TCR RNA from one cell was reportedly detectable among around 1 million naive cells.

Per germline, CDR1 MRHNA and CDR2 SNTAGT. Trimming took 6 bases from V and 7 from J, leaving 10 bases between them. The CDR3 is 12 residues long. The sample taken for sequencing was naive CD8+ T cells from blood, with Jurkat cell RNA spiked in. Specified subset: FACS-sorted CD8+CD4-CCR7+CD45RA+ naive T cells. This TCR was recovered from a human donor in good health. Some libraries in this study had Jurkat cell RNA spiked in. This chain links TRBV6-4 with TRBJ1-5, with D perhaps TRBD1 (5 bases). As DNA, the CDR3 is TGTGCCAGCAGCGGACATAGGCAGCCCCAGCATTTT. Translated, it gives CASSGHRQPQHF.